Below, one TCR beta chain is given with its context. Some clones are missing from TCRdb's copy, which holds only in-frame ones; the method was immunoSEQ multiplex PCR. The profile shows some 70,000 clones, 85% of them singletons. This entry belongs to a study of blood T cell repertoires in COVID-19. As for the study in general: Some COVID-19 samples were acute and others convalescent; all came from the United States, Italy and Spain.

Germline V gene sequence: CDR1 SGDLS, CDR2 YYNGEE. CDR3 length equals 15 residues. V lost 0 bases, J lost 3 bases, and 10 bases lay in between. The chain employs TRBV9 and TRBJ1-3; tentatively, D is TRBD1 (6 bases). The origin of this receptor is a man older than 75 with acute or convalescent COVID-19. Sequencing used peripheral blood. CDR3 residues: CASSVGTAIGNTIYF. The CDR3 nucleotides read TGTGCCAGCAGCGTAGGGACAGCCATTGGAAACACCATATATTTT.